Shown below are 17 T cell receptor beta chains from a single sample sequenced in a study of T cell responses to AZD1222 COVID-19 vaccine. Sequenced by immunoSEQ multiplex PCR; TCRdb stores in-frame clones only, minus some. Altogether around 100,000 clones are present, just over 90% being singletons, with the ten largest covering 1% to 1.5%. Sample: peripheral blood, taken on day 0 of AZD1222 vaccination. Receptors originate from an adult in good health.

This clone was detected once. This chain connects TRBV19 to TRBJ1-1; TRBD1 might be the D (5 bases). Germline V gene sequence: CDR1 LNHDA, CDR2 SQIVND (reference sequence). The CDR3 covers 13 residues. The V end was cut by 1 base, the J end by 11 bases, with 14 bases between. The CDR3 region has the DNA TGTGCCAGTAGTATAGCTCGGGACGCCAGGGCTTTCTTT. Its protein is CASSIARDARAFF.

The V gene is TRBV5-4, the J gene TRBJ1-2; weak D call: TRBD1 (5 bases). CDR1 SGHNT and CDR2 YYREEE come from the germline V gene (reference sequence). V shed 3 bases and J shed 0 bases, with 18 bases lying between them. CDR3 length: 17 residues. The CDR3 sequence: CASSSGGKGGTNYGYTF. DNA of the CDR3: TGTGCCAGCAGCTCTGGGGGAAAGGGTGGGACTAACTATGGCTACACCTTC.

This clone was seen once. The CDR3 region is CSVEDRDRADTQYF. Written as DNA, the CDR3 is TGCAGCGTTGAGGACCGGGACAGGGCAGATACGCAGTATTTT. The chain has TRBV29-1 and TRBJ2-3, with 9 nucleotides matching TRBD1. CDR3 length: 14 residues. The V gene's germline CDR1 is SQVTM and CDR2 ANQGSEA. Unmatched junction bases numbered 5, after V lost 3 bases and J lost 4 bases.

The gene calls are TRBV28 and TRBJ2-3, with 7 nucleotides matching TRBD2. Germline trimming cut 6 bases from V and 0 bases from J; bases unmatched to any gene: 6. Germline-derived CDR1 and CDR2 are MDHEN and SYDVKM. The CDR3 totals 15 residues. CDR3 residues: CASRIERDSTDTQYF. CDR3 sequence (DNA): TGTGCCAGCAGGATTGAGCGGGATAGCACAGATACGCAGTATTTT.

The CDR3 here is CATRQGAMSTEAFF. In nucleotides, the CDR3 is TGTGCCACCAGACAGGGGGCAATGAGCACTGAAGCTTTCTTT. This rearrangement joins TRBV27 to TRBJ1-1, with TRBD1 matching over 10 bases. V lost 10 bases, J lost 4 bases, and 9 bases stayed unmatched. The CDR3 is made up of 14 amino acids. Germline V lookup: CDR1 MNHEY, CDR2 SMNVEV (reference sequence).

V and J are TRBV3-1 (or the pseudogene TRBV3-2) and TRBJ1-6; D possibly corresponds to TRBD1 (5 bases). Germline-derived CDR1 and CDR2 are LGHDT and YNNKEL (reference sequence). The V and J ends lost 5 bases and 7 bases respectively, with 18 bases between them. This CDR3 region has 16 residues. CDR3 sequence (DNA): TGTGCCAGCAGCACCGTCGGACAAAAGAGGAATTCACCCCTCCACTTT. This codes for CASSTVGQKRNSPLHF.

J is TRBJ1-4 and V is TRBV6-6; 9 bases agree with TRBD1. This CDR3 region has 13 residues. The germline V gene has CDR1 MNHNY and CDR2 SVGAGI (reference sequence). V shed 7 bases and J 10 bases; nucleotides not matched to a gene: 7. The CDR3 DNA follows: TGTGCCAGCACTCGGGGACAGGGAGGAAAACTGTTTTTT. Translation: CASTRGQGGKLFF.

This chain connects TRBV11-2 to TRBJ1-2, with 7 bases identical to TRBD1. V lost 5 bases to trimming and J lost 8 bases; unmatched junction nucleotides: 8. The germline gives CDR1 SGHAT, CDR2 FQNNGV. The CDR3 consists of 13 residues. CDR3: CASSLYPTGGYTF. The CDR3 coding sequence is TGTGCCAGCAGCCTCTACCCGACAGGGGGCTACACCTTC.

The V gene is TRBV6-1, the J gene TRBJ1-6; TRBD1 aligns across 8 bases. The V and J ends lost 2 bases and 8 bases, in that order; junction bases with no gene match: 2. There are 14 residues in the CDR3. Germline assignment: CDR1 MNHNS and CDR2 SASEGT. The CDR3 nucleotides are TGTGCCAGCAGTGAATACAGGGGGGATTCACCCCTCCACTTT. Translation: CASSEYRGDSPLHF.

This rearrangement joins TRBV5-1 to TRBJ2-5; D possibly corresponds to TRBD1 (5 bases). The CDR3 is made up of 14 amino acids. The germline V and J ends were trimmed by 4 bases and 0 bases, with 10 bases remaining between them. From germline, CDR1 is SGHRS and CDR2 YFSETQ. CDR3 protein: CASSLLQDQETQYF. The CDR3 region has the DNA TGCGCCAGCAGCCTATTACAGGACCAAGAGACCCAGTACTTC.

The V gene is TRBV2, the J gene TRBJ1-4; D call uncertain. This CDR3 is built from 13 residues. Germline CDR1 SNHLY, CDR2 FYNNEI. The ends were cut back, 4 bases at V and 7 bases at J, with 10 bases in the middle. The CDR3 nucleotides read TGTGCCAGCAGTGGTGCTATGGGTGAAAAACTGTTTTTT. Its translation: CASSGAMGEKLFF.

J is TRBJ1-3 and V is TRBV18; D call uncertain. Germline V gene sequence: CDR1 KGHSH, CDR2 LQKENI. With 3 bases removed from V and 0 bases from J, the gap between germline ends came to 9 bases. The CDR3 sequence is 15 residues long. This chain's CDR3 is CASSPAAISGNTIYF. Written as DNA, the CDR3 is TGTGCCAGCTCACCGGCGGCGATCTCTGGAAACACCATATATTTT.

V is TRBV19 and J is TRBJ1-1; possibly TRBD1 for D (5 bases). V was pared by 5 bases and J by 4 bases, with 17 bases between. This CDR3 region has 15 residues. Germline V gene lookup returns CDR1 LNHDA and CDR2 SQIVND (reference sequence). The CDR3 loop is CASSALVRGSTEAFF. CDR3 in DNA: TGTGCCAGTAGTGCCTTGGTTCGGGGGAGCACTGAAGCTTTCTTT.

CDR3: CSVQRGGPNTGELFF. Written as DNA, the CDR3 is TGCAGCGTGCAACGAGGGGGCCCTAACACCGGGGAGCTGTTTTTT. This chain connects TRBV29-1 to TRBJ2-2; 7 bases match TRBD1. There are 15 residues in the CDR3. V lost 6 bases, J lost 2 bases, and 9 bases stayed unmatched. Germline V gene sequence: CDR1 SQVTM, CDR2 ANQGSEA.

The rearrangement joins TRBV7-3 to TRBJ1-5; 7 bases map to TRBD1. This CDR3 region has 18 residues. Germline V gives CDR1 SGHTA, CDR2 FQGTGA. Trimming at V came to 5 bases and at J to 0 bases, leaving 13 bases not matched to a gene. CDR3 nucleotides: TGTGCCAGCAGCAAATTCGGGACAGCTTTCCATAGCAATCAGCCCCAGCATTTT. This gives the protein CASSKFGTAFHSNQPQHF.

This clone has more than one count but fewer than ten. This chain uses TRBV4-1 with TRBJ2-7, with D maybe TRBD2 (5 bases). V lost 5 bases and J 9 bases, leaving 14 bases between the germline ends. Germline V gene sequence: CDR1 MGHRA, CDR2 YSYEKL. This CDR3 contains 12 residues. DNA of the CDR3: TGCGCCAGCAGCTCACCTTTGGGAGCGCAGTACTTC. It yields the protein CASSSPLGAQYF.

V gene TRBV2 combines with J gene TRBJ1-2, with TRBD1 as a possible D gene (5 bases). V was clipped by 4 bases and J by 7 bases, with 16 bases between them. The CDR3 loop spans 14 amino acids. Germline lookup yields CDR1 SNHLY and CDR2 FYNNEI. The CDR3 DNA sequence: TGTGCCAGCAGTGTAGACAGCACGTCTTCTGGCTACACCTTC. Encoded protein: CASSVDSTSSGYTF.